Listed here is a single T cell receptor beta chain. TCRdb reprocessed the 5' RACE reads via MiXCR and lists one record per CDR3 protein. Of around 79,000 distinct CDR3 sequences in the sample, roughly 12% were seen once. These data originate in a study of early T cells in non-severe SARS-CoV-2 infection. The CDR3 runs 11 residues. V shed 3 bases and J shed 4 bases, with 2 bases lying between them. Germline assignment: CDR1 LGHDT and CDR2 YNNKEL (reference sequence). V is TRBV3-1 and J is TRBJ2-3; the D is unclear. The starting material was whole blood, obtained at baseline. This sequence was found in an adult who was a healthcare worker with PCR-confirmed SARS-CoV-2 infection or an uninfected control (not recorded which). The CDR3 DNA follows: TGTGCCAGCAGCCAGTCAGATACGCAGTATTTT. As protein: CASSQSDTQYF.